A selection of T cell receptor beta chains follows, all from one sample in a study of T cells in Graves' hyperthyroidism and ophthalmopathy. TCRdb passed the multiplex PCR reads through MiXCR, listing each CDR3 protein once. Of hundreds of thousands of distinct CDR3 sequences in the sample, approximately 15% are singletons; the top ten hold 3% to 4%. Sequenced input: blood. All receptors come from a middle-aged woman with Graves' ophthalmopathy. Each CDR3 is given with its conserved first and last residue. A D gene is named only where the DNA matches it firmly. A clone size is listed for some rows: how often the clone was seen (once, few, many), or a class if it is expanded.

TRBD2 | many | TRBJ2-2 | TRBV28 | TGTGCCAGCAGTGGACTAGCGGGAGGACAGAACACCGGGGAGCTGTTTTTT | CASSGLAGGQNTGELFF
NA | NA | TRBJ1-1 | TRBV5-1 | TGCGCCAGCAGCTTGGGGGACATTCGGGTCACTGAAGCTTTCTTT | CASSLGDIRVTEAFF
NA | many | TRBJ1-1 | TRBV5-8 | TGTGCCAGCAGCTTAGGGGAGGGGGTAACTGAAGCTTTCTTT | CASSLGEGVTEAFF
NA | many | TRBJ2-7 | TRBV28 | TGTGCCAGCAGGACCAAATTAGCGGAATCCTACGAGCAGTACTTC | CASRTKLAESYEQYF
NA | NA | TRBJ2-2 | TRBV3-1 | TGTGCCAGCAGGGACCCACAGGGGGAGCTGTTTTTT | CASRDPQGELFF
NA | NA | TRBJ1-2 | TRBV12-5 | TGTGCTAGTGGTTTGTACCCAGAAAACTATGGCTACACCTTC | CASGLYPENYGYTF
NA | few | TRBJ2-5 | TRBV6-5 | TGTGCCAGCAGTTACTCAGAGGGATGGGAGACCCAGTACTTC | CASSYSEGWETQYF
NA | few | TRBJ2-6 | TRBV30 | TGTGCCTGGAGTTCTGGGAGGGGGGTCGTCTCTGGGGCCAACGTCCTGACTTTC | CAWSSGRGVVSGANVLTF
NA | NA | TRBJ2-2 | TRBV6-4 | TGTGCCAGCAGCCGTGAGGAGAGCACCGGGGAGCTGTTTTTT | CASSREESTGELFF
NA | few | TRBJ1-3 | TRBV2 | TGTGCCAGCACTGGGTACTCTGGAAACACCATATATTTT | CASTGYSGNTIYF
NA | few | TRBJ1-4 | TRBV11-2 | TGTGCCAGCAGCTTCTATAGAAGTCCCGAAAAACTGTTTTTT | CASSFYRSPEKLFF
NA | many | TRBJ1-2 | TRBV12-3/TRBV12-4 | TGTGCCAGCAGTTTAGGAGGGAATGGCTACACCTTC | CASSLGGNGYTF
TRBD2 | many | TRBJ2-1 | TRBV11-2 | TGTGCCAGCAGCATCGACCGGCTAGCGGGAGGGCAGTTCTTC | CASSIDRLAGGQFF
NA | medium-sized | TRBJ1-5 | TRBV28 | TGTGCCTCCACCTTGGGGGGTCTCAATCAGCCCCAGCATTTT | CASTLGGLNQPQHF
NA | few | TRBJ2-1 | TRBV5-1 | TGCGCCAGTCAAACTGCCAGTGAGCAGTTCTTC | CASQTASEQFF
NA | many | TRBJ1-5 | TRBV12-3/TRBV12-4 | TGTGCCAGCAGTTCACAGGGATACAATCAGCCCCAGCATTTT | CASSSQGYNQPQHF
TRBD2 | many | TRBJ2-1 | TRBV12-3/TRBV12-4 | TGTGCCAGCAGTTCATTAGCGGGGGGATTAAATGAGCAGTTCTTC | CASSSLAGGLNEQFF
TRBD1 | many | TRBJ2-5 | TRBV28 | TGTGCCAGCAGTTCCCCCTTCCTAGCACCTGAGACAGGGTGGCAAGAGACCCAGTACTTC | CASSSPFLAPETGWQETQYF
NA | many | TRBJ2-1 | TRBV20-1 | TGCAGTGCTAGAGACCTGCGCCACTCCTACAATGAGCAGTTCTTC | CSARDLRHSYNEQFF
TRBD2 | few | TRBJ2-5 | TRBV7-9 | TGTGCCAGCAGCTTAGATCCAGCGGGGGCCAGTATCGGGGAGACCCAGTACTTC | CASSLDPAGASIGETQYF
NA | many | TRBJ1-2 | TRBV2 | TGTGCCAGCAGTTACAGGGACTCTAACTATGGCTACACCTTC | CASSYRDSNYGYTF
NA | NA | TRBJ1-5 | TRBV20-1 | TGCAGTGCTAGAGATTTTACGGCCCGGGGGCAGCCCCAGCATTTT | CSARDFTARGQPQHF
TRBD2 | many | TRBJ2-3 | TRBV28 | TGTGCCAGCAGTTCCCCGGGTAGCGGGAGTGGAGATACGCAGTATTTT | CASSSPGSGSGDTQYF
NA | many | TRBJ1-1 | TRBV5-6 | TGTGCCAGCAGCTTAGATACAGAGGAAGCTTTCTTT | CASSLDTEEAFF
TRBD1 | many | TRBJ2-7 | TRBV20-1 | TGCAGTGCTAGTCAGGGGGTACCCTACGAGCAGTACTTC | CSASQGVPYEQYF
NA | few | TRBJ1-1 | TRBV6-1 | TGTGCCAGCAGCCTAATTACAGAAGCTTTCTTT | CASSLITEAFF
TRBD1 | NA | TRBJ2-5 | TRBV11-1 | TGTGCCAGCAGCCCCAGACAGGGGGAGACCCAGTACTTC | CASSPRQGETQYF
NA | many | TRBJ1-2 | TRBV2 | TGTGCCAGCAGGCCGGCCCCCGGGGCTGGCTACACCTTC | CASRPAPGAGYTF
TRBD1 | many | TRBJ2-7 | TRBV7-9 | TGTGCCAGCAGTTCGTCGACAGGGGCCCTCTACGAGCAGTACTTC | CASSSSTGALYEQYF
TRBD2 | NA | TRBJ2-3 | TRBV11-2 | TGTGCCAGCAGCTCCCTAGCGGGCTTACCCACAGATACGCAGTATTTT | CASSSLAGLPTDTQYF
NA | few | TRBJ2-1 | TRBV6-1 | TGTGCCAGCAGTTCCCTTAGCGGAACCTACAATGAGCAGTTCTTC | CASSSLSGTYNEQFF
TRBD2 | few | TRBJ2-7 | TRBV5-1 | TGCGCCAGCAGCTTGGGTATAGCGGGGGTCCCGTACGAGCAGTACTTC | CASSLGIAGVPYEQYF
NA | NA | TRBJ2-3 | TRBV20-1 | TGCCGAGCCGGGGTTAGCACAGATACGCAGTATTTT | CRAGVSTDTQYF
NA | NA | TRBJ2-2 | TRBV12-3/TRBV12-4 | TGTGCCAGCAGTTACCTACAGGGAGAGACCGGGGAGCTGTTTTTT | CASSYLQGETGELFF
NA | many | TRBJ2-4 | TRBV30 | TGTGCCTGGAGTGTAGGTGCGGGCTCCAAAAACATTCAGTACTTC | CAWSVGAGSKNIQYF
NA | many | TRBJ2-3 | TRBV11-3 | TGTGCCAGCAGCTTAGAGGGGAGGCCCACAGATACGCAGTATTTT | CASSLEGRPTDTQYF
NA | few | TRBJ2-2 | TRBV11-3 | TGTGCCAGCAGCTCGACGAACACCGGGGAGCTGTTTTTT | CASSSTNTGELFF
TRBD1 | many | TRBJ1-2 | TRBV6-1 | TGTGCCAGCACCCCACTCGCGCGACAGGGGAACTATGGCTACACCTTC | CASTPLARQGNYGYTF
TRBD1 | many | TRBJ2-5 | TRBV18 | TGTGCCAGCTCACCCGGGACAGGGGGCGGAGAGACCCAGTACTTC | CASSPGTGGGETQYF
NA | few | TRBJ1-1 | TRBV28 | TGTGCCAGCAGCAAGGACAAACCGAACACTGAAGCTTTCTTT | CASSKDKPNTEAFF
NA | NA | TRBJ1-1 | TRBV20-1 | TGCAGTGCTATAATAAACACTGAAGCTTTCTTT | CSAIINTEAFF
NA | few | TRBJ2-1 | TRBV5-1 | TGCGCCAGCAGCTTACCCTTGGAAGACAATGAGCAGTTCTTC | CASSLPLEDNEQFF
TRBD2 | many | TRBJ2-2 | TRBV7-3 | TGTGCCAGCAGCCCAGCGGGGGTCGGTACCGGGGAGCTGTTTTTT | CASSPAGVGTGELFF
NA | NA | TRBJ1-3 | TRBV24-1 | TGTGCCACCAGTGATCCGGGCCGAGGAAACACCATATATTTT | CATSDPGRGNTIYF
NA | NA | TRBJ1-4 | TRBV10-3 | TGTGCCATCAGCGAAAAAACATTCACTAATGAAAAACTGTTTTTT | CAISEKTFTNEKLFF